A selection of T cell receptor beta chains follows, all from one sample in a study of T cells in Graves' hyperthyroidism and ophthalmopathy. MiXCR, run by TCRdb on the multiplex PCR reads, gives a single entry per CDR3 protein. Of about half a million distinct CDR3 sequences listed, about 20% were seen once; the top ten hold over 45%. The sample taken for sequencing was blood. Every receptor here comes from a middle-aged man with Graves' ophthalmopathy. Both conserved end residues are part of each CDR3. The D gene is left open where the match is weak. The size entry is marked missing in some rows and otherwise reads once, few, many or a size class.

j_call v_call d_call clone_size cdr3_aa cdr3_nt
TRBJ1-2 TRBV5-1 NA few CASSYRQLMGYGYTF TGCGCCAGCAGCTACAGACAACTCATGGGCTATGGCTACACCTTC
TRBJ2-7 TRBV29-1 TRBD2 NA CTHLSASSGLYEQYF TGCACGCACCTAAGTGCCTCTAGCGGACTCTACGAGCAGTACTTC
TRBJ1-1 TRBV6-5 NA NA CASSLIPQGDTEAFF TGTGCCAGCAGTTTAATTCCACAGGGAGACACTGAAGCTTTCTTT
TRBJ1-1 TRBV29-1 NA few CSVADSILGTEAFF TGCAGCGTGGCCGACAGTATCTTAGGCACTGAAGCTTTCTTT
TRBJ2-3 TRBV12-3/TRBV12-4 TRBD2 NA CASSPPSGRTDTQYF TGTGCCAGCAGTCCCCCTAGCGGGAGGACAGATACGCAGTATTTT
TRBJ2-6 TRBV27 TRBD1 few CASSYSGLDRWGSGANVLTF TGTGCCAGCAGTTACTCCGGTCTGGACAGGTGGGGCTCTGGGGCCAACGTCCTGACTTTC
TRBJ2-1 TRBV7-3 TRBD2 few CASSLTGWRLADNEQFF TGTGCCAGCAGCTTAACGGGATGGCGACTAGCGGACAATGAGCAGTTCTTC
TRBJ1-1 TRBV15 NA few CATAPLNTEAFF TGTGCCACTGCACCCCTGAACACTGAAGCTTTCTTT
TRBJ2-5 TRBV15 NA NA CATSRDGGTRRETQYF TGTGCCACCAGCAGAGATGGGGGTACACGAAGGGAGACCCAGTACTTC
TRBJ2-1 TRBV7-8 NA many CASSLDPLAPSSYNEQFF TGTGCCAGCAGCTTAGACCCCCTAGCGCCTAGCTCCTACAATGAGCAGTTCTTC
TRBJ2-2 TRBV28 TRBD1 NA CASRGQGAHTGELFF TGTGCCAGCAGGGGACAGGGGGCACACACCGGGGAGCTGTTTTTT
TRBJ1-1 TRBV6-1 NA many CASSEKGRGAEAFF TGTGCCAGCAGTGAAAAGGGACGAGGTGCTGAAGCTTTCTTT
TRBJ2-5 TRBV20-1 NA many CSAAGKETQYF TGCAGTGCCGCGGGGAAAGAGACCCAGTACTTC
TRBJ2-3 TRBV28 TRBD2 many CASSPQEVGLSQYF TGTGCCAGCAGTCCCCAGGAAGTGGGACTATCGCAGTATTTT
TRBJ2-7 TRBV6-2/TRBV6-3 NA NA CASREDPYEQYF TGTGCCAGCAGGGAGGACCCCTACGAGCAGTACTTC
TRBJ2-1 TRBV3-1 NA NA CASSQDFRGAYNEQFF TGTGCCAGCAGCCAAGATTTCCGGGGAGCTTACAATGAGCAGTTCTTC
TRBJ1-1 TRBV20-1 NA NA CSARDAWNTEAFF TGCAGTGCTAGAGATGCGTGGAACACTGAAGCTTTCTTT
TRBJ2-1 TRBV6-1 NA NA CAARTTNEQFF TGTGCCGCAAGGACTACCAATGAGCAGTTCTTC
TRBJ2-3 TRBV28 NA many CASSSIHGGRSTDTQYF TGTGCCAGCAGCTCCATTCACGGGGGCAGGTCGACAGATACGCAGTATTTT
TRBJ2-1 TRBV2 NA few CASSEYRSSYNEQFF TGTGCCAGCAGTGAATATAGGAGTTCCTACAATGAGCAGTTCTTC
TRBJ2-2 TRBV7-9 NA many CASSPAGELFF TGTGCCAGCAGCCCCGCCGGGGAGCTGTTTTTT
TRBJ2-1 TRBV11-2 TRBD2 NA CASSLASGTSGRGHEQFF TGTGCCAGCAGCTTAGCTAGCGGGACTAGCGGGAGAGGGCATGAGCAGTTCTTC
TRBJ2-5 TRBV11-1 TRBD2 many CASSPGTSGPSGTQYF TGTGCCAGCAGCCCAGGGACTAGCGGACCTTCGGGGACCCAGTACTTC
TRBJ2-1 TRBV6-1 NA few CASSLQGFYNEQFF TGTGCCAGCAGTCTACAGGGATTTTACAATGAGCAGTTCTTC
TRBJ2-7 TRBV4-3 TRBD2 few CASSPNPPSGKSSYEQYF TGCGCCAGCAGCCCCAACCCCCCCAGCGGGAAGAGCTCCTACGAGCAGTACTTC
TRBJ2-7 TRBV27 NA NA CAISLGPALTYEQYF TGTGCCATCAGTTTGGGGCCAGCCTTAACCTACGAGCAGTACTTC
TRBJ2-1 TRBV7-2 NA few CASSLVGTLRNEQFF TGTGCCAGCAGCTTAGTCGGGACTCTGAGAAATGAGCAGTTCTTC
TRBJ1-1 TRBV7-9 NA many CASSRGASEAFF TGTGCCAGCAGCCGGGGGGCCTCTGAAGCTTTCTTT
TRBJ2-3 TRBV6-1 NA many CASRRRGASSTDTQYF TGTGCCAGCAGGAGGAGGGGGGCATCGAGCACAGATACGCAGTATTTT
TRBJ2-7 TRBV30 NA many CAWSVRGGQPYEQYF TGTGCCTGGAGTGTACGTGGGGGCCAGCCCTACGAGCAGTACTTC
TRBJ2-7 TRBV6-2/TRBV6-3 NA many CASSYSSGSYEQYF TGTGCCAGCAGTTACTCTAGCGGCTCCTACGAGCAGTACTTC
TRBJ2-2 TRBV7-3 NA many CASSPPGGESTGELFF TGTGCCAGCAGCCCCCCGGGCGGGGAGTCCACCGGGGAGCTGTTTTTT
TRBJ2-6 TRBV6-1 NA NA CASTSPIGANVLTF TGTGCCAGCACCTCCCCTATCGGGGCCAACGTCCTGACTTTC
TRBJ1-4 TRBV4-1 NA NA CASSQARATNEKLSF TGCGCCAGCAGCCAAGCCAGAGCAACTAATGAAAAACTGTCTTTT
TRBJ2-3 TRBV7-2 NA NA CASSSGLGQYF TGTGCCAGCAGCTCTGGGTTAGGGCAGTATTTT
TRBJ2-5 TRBV20-1 NA NA CSAGDLKTQYF TGCAGTGCTGGGGACCTAAAGACCCAGTACTTC
TRBJ2-1 TRBV2 TRBD2 NA CASSRLAGGANEQFF TGTGCCAGCAGCCGACTAGCGGGAGGAGCCAATGAGCAGTTCTTC
TRBJ2-2 TRBV6-1 TRBD1 few CASSSAGTGNGELFF TGTGCCAGCAGTTCGGCAGGGACAGGGAACGGGGAGCTGTTTTTT
TRBJ1-5 TRBV3-1 NA many CASSHQGNQPQHF TGTGCCAGCAGCCATCAGGGGAATCAGCCCCAGCATTTT
TRBJ1-3 TRBV9 NA NA CASSSSGRSLSSGNTIYF TGTGCCAGCAGTTCTTCTGGACGCAGTCTAAGCTCTGGAAACACCATATATTTT
TRBJ1-2 TRBV20-1 NA NA CSAKRREREGYTF TGCAGTGCTAAGAGGAGGGAGCGGGAAGGCTACACCTTC
TRBJ2-7 TRBV28 NA many CVSGLAYEQYF TGTGTCTCGGGACTCGCCTACGAGCAGTACTTC
TRBJ2-7 TRBV20-1 TRBD2 few CSATPGLLSYEQYF TGCAGTGCTACCCCGGGACTACTATCTTACGAGCAGTACTTC
TRBJ1-1 TRBV7-2 NA many CASSLVWGPSEAFF TGTGCCAGCAGCTTAGTATGGGGGCCTTCTGAAGCTTTCTTT
TRBJ2-7 TRBV2 TRBD1 many CASAPGQGTYEQYF TGTGCCAGCGCACCGGGACAGGGGACCTACGAGCAGTACTTC
TRBJ2-5 TRBV2 NA many CASRTPEATQETQYF TGTGCCAGCAGGACTCCCGAGGCTACCCAAGAGACCCAGTACTTC
TRBJ2-7 TRBV18 NA NA CASSPLAGGISYEQYF TGTGCCAGCTCACCCTTAGCAGGCGGGATTTCCTACGAGCAGTACTTC
TRBJ2-7 TRBV12-3/TRBV12-4 TRBD2 NA CASSFALSDRGDLYEQYF TGTGCCAGCAGTTTCGCCCTCTCTGATCGGGGGGATCTCTACGAGCAGTACTTC
TRBJ1-1 TRBV6-1 TRBD1 NA CASRATDRGYTEAFF TGTGCCAGCAGGGCCACGGACAGGGGGTACACTGAAGCTTTCTTT
TRBJ2-7 TRBV20-1 NA NA CSATSLEGNLFEQYF TGCAGTGCTACCTCCCTCGAGGGAAACCTATTCGAGCAGTACTTC
TRBJ2-1 TRBV4-1 NA few CASSQGTDEQFF TGCGCCAGCAGCCAAGGTACGGATGAGCAGTTCTTC
TRBJ1-6 TRBV19 NA NA CASNQRGGVSSGPLHF TGTGCCAGTAACCAGCGGGGGGGGGTCAGCTCAGGACCCCTCCACTTT
TRBJ1-1 TRBV7-9 TRBD1 NA CASSSVQQGTNTEAFF TGTGCCAGCAGCTCGGTCCAACAGGGGACGAACACTGAAGCTTTCTTT
TRBJ2-3 TRBV6-1 NA few CASSDASGGVDTQYF TGTGCCAGCAGTGATGCGTCAGGGGGGGTGGATACGCAGTATTTT